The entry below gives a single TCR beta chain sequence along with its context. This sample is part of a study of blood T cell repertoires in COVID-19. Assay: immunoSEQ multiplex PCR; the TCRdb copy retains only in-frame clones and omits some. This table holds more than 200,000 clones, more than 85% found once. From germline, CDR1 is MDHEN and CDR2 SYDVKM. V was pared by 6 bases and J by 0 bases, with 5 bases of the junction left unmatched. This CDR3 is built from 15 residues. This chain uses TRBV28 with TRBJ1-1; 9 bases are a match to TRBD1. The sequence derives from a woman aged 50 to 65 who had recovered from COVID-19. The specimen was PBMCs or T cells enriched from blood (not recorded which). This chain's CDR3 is CASSIGQGMNTEAFF. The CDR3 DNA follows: TGTGCCAGCAGCATAGGACAGGGGATGAACACTGAAGCTTTCTTT.